This paragraph reports one TCR beta chain. Its specificity is unknown. At one of its ends the junction is not consistent with the germline gene, which may arise from a read error. This CDR3 has 13 amino acids. CDR1 is SGHKS, CDR2 YYEKEE, per germline (reference sequence). Unique molecular identifiers were used in preparing the TCRbeta library. MiXCR was run by TCRdb on the PCR reads, yielding one entry per CDR3 protein. The profile shows more than 45,000 distinct CDR3 sequences, 52% of them singletons. The data are from a study of T-cell reconstitution after alpha-beta-depleted transplantation in children. Broader study findings: A year had passed since transplant, and T-cell counts and diversity by then came mostly from newly produced T cells.

The rearrangement links TRBV5-5 to TRBJ1-2; 7 bases match TRBD1. Source: peripheral blood, taken before TCRalphabeta/CD19-depleted stem cell transplant. The receptor's source is a boy in the first two years of life with SCID, due to receive a stem cell transplant. The CDR3 nucleotides are TGTGCCAGCACCACGGCACAGGGGTATGGCTACGCCTTC. Translated, it gives CASTTAQGYGYAF.